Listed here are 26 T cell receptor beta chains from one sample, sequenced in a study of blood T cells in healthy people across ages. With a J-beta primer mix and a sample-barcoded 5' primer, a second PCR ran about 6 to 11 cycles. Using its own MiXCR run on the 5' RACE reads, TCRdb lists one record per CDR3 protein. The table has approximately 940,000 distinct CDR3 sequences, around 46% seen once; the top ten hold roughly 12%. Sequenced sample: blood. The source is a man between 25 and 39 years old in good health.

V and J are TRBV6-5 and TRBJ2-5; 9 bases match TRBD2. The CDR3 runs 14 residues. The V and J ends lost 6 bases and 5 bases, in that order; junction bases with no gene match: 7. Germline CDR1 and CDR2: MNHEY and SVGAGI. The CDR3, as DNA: TGTGCCAGCAGGGATAGCGGGGGTGGGGAGACCCAGTACTTC. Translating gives CASRDSGGGETQYF.

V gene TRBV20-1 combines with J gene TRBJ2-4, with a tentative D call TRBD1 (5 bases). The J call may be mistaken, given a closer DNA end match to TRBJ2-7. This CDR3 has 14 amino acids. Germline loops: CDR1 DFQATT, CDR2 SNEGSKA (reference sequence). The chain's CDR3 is CSARLPGLLGEQYF. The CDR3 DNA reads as TGCAGTGCTAGGCTCCCAGGGTTGTTGGGCGAGCAGTACTTC.

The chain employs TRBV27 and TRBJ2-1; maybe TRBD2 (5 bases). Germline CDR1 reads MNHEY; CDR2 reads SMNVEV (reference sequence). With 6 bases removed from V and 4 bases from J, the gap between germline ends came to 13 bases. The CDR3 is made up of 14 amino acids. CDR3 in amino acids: CASRSEGYYNEQFF. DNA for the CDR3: TGTGCCAGCAGGTCTGAGGGTTATTACAATGAGCAGTTCTTC.

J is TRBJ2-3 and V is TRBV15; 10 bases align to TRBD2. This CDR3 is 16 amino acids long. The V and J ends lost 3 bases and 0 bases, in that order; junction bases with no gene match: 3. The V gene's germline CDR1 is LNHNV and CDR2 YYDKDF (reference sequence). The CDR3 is CATSSLAGASTDTQYF. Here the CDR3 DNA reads TGTGCCACCAGCAGTCTAGCGGGGGCCAGCACAGATACGCAGTATTTT.

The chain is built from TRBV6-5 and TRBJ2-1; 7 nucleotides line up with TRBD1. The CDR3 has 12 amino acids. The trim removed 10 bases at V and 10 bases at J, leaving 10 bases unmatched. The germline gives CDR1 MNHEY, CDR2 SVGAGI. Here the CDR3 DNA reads TGTGCCAACAGCCTGACAGGGAAGGAGCAGTTCTTC. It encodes CANSLTGKEQFF.

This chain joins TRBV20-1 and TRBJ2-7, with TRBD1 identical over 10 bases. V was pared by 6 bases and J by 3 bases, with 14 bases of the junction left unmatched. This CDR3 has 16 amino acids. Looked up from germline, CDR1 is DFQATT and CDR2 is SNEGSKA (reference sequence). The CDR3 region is CSAQDPGQGIGYEQYF. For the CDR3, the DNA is TGCAGTGCGCAAGACCCGGGACAGGGGATAGGCTACGAGCAGTACTTC.

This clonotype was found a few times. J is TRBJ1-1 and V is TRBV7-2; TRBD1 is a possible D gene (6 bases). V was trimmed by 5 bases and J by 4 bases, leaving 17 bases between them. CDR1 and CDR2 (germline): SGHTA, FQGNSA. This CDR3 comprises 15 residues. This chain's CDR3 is CASSPSGGGGTEAFF. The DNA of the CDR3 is TGTGCCAGCAGCCCCTCAGGTGGAGGGGGCACTGAAGCTTTCTTT.

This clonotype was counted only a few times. This CDR3 is CASSQEFDRDYNSPLHF. CDR3 sequence (DNA): TGCGCCAGCAGCCAAGAATTCGACCGGGACTATAATTCACCCCTCCACTTT. The rearrangement uses TRBV4-1 and TRBJ1-6, with D unclear. V gave up 0 bases and J gave up 3 bases, with 12 bases separating them. The CDR3 contains 17 residues. Germline CDR1 and CDR2: MGHRA and YSYEKL.

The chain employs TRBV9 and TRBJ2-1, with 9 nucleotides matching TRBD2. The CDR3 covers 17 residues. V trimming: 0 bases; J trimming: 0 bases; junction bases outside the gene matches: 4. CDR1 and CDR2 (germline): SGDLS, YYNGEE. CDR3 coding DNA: TGTGCCAGCAGCGTAGAAGGACTAGCGAGCTCCTACAATGAGCAGTTCTTC. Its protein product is CASSVEGLASSYNEQFF.

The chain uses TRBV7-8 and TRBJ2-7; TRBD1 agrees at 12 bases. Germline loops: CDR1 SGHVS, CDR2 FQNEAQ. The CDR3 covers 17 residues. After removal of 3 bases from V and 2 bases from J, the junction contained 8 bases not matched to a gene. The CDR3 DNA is TGTGCCAGCAGCTTGTTAGCCGGGACAGGGGGCACCTACGAGCAGTACTTC. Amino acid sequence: CASSLLAGTGGTYEQYF.

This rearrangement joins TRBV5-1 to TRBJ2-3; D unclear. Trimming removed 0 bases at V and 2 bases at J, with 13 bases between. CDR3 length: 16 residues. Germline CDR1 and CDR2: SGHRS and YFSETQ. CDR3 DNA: TGCGCCAGCAGCTTGGAGGTCCGAGGCGACACAGATACGCAGTATTTT. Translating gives CASSLEVRGDTDTQYF. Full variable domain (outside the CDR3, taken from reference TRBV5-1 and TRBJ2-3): KAGVTQTPRYLIKTRGQQVTLSCSPISGHRSVSWYQQTPGQGLQFLFEYFSETQRNKGNFPGRFSGRQFSNSRSEMNVSTLELGDSALYLCASSLEVRGDTDTQYFGPGTRLTVL.

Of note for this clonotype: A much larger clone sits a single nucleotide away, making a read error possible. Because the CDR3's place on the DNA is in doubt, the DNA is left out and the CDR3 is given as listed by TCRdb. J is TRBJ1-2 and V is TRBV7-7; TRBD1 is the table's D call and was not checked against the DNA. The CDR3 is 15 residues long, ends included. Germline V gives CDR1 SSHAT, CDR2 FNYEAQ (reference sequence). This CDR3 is CASSLRDRGDYGCTF.

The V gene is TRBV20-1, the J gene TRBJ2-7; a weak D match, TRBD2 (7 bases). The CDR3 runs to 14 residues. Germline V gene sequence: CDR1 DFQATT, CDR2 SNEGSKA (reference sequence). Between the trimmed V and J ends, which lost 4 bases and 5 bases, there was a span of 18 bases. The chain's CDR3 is CSAMTHREGDEQYF. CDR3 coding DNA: TGCAGTGCTATGACCCACAGGGAGGGCGACGAGCAGTACTTC.

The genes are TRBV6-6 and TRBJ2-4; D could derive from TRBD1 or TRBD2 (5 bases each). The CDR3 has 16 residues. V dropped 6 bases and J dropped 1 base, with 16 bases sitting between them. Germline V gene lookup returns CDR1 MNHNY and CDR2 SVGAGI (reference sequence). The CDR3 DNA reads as TGTGCCAGCAGCCCCCGATCCGGGGCGGCCAAAAACATTCAGTACTTC. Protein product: CASSPRSGAAKNIQYF.

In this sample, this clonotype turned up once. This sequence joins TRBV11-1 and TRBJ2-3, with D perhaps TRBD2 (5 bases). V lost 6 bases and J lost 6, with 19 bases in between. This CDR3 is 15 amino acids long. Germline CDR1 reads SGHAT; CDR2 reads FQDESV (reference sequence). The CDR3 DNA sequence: TGTGCCAGCAGTCAAGGGAGCCGTATGGGGGATACGCAGTATTTT. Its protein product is CASSQGSRMGDTQYF.

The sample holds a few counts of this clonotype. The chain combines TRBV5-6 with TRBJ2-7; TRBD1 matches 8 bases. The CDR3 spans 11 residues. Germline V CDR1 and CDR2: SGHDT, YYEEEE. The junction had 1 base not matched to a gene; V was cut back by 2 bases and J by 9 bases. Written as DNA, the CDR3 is TGTGCCAGCAGCTTCGGACAGGGGCAGTACTTC. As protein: CASSFGQGQYF. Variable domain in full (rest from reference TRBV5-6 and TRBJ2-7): DAGVTQSPTHLIKTRGQQVTLRCSPKSGHDTVSWYQQALGQGPQFIFQYYEEEERQRGNFPDRFSGHQFPNYSSELNVNALLLGDSALYLCASSFGQGQYFGPGTRLTVT.

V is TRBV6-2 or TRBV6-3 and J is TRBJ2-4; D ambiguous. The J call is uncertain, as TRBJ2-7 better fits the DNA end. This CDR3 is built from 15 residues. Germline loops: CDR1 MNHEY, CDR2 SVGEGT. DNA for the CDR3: TGTGCCAGCAGCCCCCTAGGATCTAAATTCGACGAGCAGTACTTC. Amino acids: CASSPLGSKFDEQYF.

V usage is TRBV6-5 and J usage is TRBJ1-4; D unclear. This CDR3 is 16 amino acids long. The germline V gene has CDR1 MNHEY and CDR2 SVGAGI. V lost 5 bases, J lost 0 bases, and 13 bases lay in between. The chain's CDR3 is CASSTGRGATNEKLFF. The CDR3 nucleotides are TGTGCCAGCAGTACCGGACGGGGTGCAACTAATGAAAAACTGTTTTTT.

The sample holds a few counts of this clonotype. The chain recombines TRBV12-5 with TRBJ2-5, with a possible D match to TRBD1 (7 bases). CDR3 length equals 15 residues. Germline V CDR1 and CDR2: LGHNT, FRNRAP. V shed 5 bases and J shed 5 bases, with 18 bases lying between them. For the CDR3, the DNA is TGTGCTAGTGGTGTTACAGGGGAGGTGTTCGAGACCCAGTACTTC. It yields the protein CASGVTGEVFETQYF.

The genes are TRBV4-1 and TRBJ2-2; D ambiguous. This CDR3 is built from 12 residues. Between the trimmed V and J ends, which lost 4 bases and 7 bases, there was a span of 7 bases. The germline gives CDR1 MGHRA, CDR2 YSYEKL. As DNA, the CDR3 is TGCGCCAGCAGCCCCTTGGTCGGGGAGCTGTTTTTT. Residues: CASSPLVGELFF.

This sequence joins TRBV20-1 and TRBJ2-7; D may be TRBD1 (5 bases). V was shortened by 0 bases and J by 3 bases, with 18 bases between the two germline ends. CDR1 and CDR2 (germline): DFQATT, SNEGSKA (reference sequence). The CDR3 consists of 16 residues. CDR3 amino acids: CSARDNRQSQLYEQYF. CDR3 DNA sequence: TGCAGTGCTAGAGATAATAGACAGAGCCAACTCTACGAGCAGTACTTC.

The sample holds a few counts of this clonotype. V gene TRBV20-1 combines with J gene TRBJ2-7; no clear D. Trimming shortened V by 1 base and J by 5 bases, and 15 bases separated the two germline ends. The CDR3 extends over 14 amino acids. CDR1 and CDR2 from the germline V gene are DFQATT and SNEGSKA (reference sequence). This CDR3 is CSARVELGRDEQYF. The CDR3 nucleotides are TGCAGTGCTAGAGTGGAGTTAGGAAGGGACGAGCAGTACTTC.

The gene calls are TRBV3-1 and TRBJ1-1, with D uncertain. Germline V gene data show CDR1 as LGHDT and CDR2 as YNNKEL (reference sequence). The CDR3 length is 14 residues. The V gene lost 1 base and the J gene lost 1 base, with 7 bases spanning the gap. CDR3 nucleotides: TGTGCCAGCAGCCAAGGGATGGCGAACACTGAAGCTTTCTTT. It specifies CASSQGMANTEAFF.

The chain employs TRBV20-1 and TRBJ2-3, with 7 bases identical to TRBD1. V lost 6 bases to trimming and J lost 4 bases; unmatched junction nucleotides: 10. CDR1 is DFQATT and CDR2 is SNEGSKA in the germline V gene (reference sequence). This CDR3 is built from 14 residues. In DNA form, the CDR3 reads TGCAGTGCAACGACAGGGACGGGTCCAGATACGCAGTATTTT. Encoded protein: CSATTGTGPDTQYF.

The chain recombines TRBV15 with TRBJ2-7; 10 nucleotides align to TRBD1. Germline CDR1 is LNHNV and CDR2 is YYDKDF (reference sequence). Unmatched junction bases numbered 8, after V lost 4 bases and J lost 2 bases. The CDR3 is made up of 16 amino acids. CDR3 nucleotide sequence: TGTGCCACCAGCAACAGCTGGGACAGGGGTCCCTACGAGCAGTACTTC. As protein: CATSNSWDRGPYEQYF.

The CDR3 loop reads CASSSMTGPFRNEQFF. CDR3 sequence (DNA): TGTGCCAGCAGTTCCATGACAGGGCCCTTTAGAAATGAGCAGTTCTTC. The gene calls are TRBV6-5 and TRBJ2-1; 7 bases align to TRBD1. Per the germline V gene, CDR1 is MNHEY and CDR2 is SVGAGI. The ends lost 4 bases at V and 7 bases at J; junction bases unmatched: 13. The CDR3 loop spans 16 amino acids.